These T cell receptor beta chains were read from a single sample in a study of T cells in Graves' hyperthyroidism and ophthalmopathy. TCRdb called the multiplex PCR reads again in MiXCR, with one record for every CDR3 protein. The table has 700,000 or so distinct CDR3 sequences, more than 12% seen once. The sample taken for sequencing was blood. The receptor set was obtained from a woman between 45 and 65 years old with Graves' ophthalmopathy. Each CDR3 is given with its conserved first and last residue. The order of the fields is D gene, clone size, V gene, J gene, CDR3 DNA, CDR3 protein. A D gene is named only where the DNA matches it firmly. Size is stated for part of the rows, as once, few or many counts, or as a class when the clone is expanded.

d_call: TRBD2; clone_size: many; v_call: TRBV7-3; j_call: TRBJ2-3; cdr3_nt: TGTGCCAGCAGCCGGTTTAGCGGGAGGGCCGGAGATACGCAGTATTTT; cdr3_aa: CASSRFSGRAGDTQYF
d_call: -; clone_size: -; v_call: TRBV19; j_call: TRBJ2-1; cdr3_nt: TGTGCCAGTAGTATGGGCGGGACATCCTACAATGAGCAGTTCTTC; cdr3_aa: CASSMGGTSYNEQFF
d_call: -; clone_size: few; v_call: TRBV29-1; j_call: TRBJ2-7; cdr3_nt: TGCAGCGTTGGTGGGAGTACCTACGAGCAGTACTTC; cdr3_aa: CSVGGSTYEQYF
d_call: TRBD1; clone_size: many; v_call: TRBV2; j_call: TRBJ2-5; cdr3_nt: TGTGCCAGCAGTGGACAGGGGCAGGAAGAGACCCAGTACTTC; cdr3_aa: CASSGQGQEETQYF
d_call: TRBD2; clone_size: few; v_call: TRBV12-3/TRBV12-4; j_call: TRBJ2-2; cdr3_nt: TGTGCCAGCAGCCAGACTAGCGGGAAGGCCGGGGAGCTGTTTTTT; cdr3_aa: CASSQTSGKAGELFF
d_call: TRBD2; clone_size: once; v_call: TRBV12-3/TRBV12-4; j_call: TRBJ2-1; cdr3_nt: TGTGCCAGCAGTTCGGGACTAGCGGGATTAGTTGACGGCTCCTACAATGAGCAGTTCTTC; cdr3_aa: CASSSGLAGLVDGSYNEQFF
d_call: -; clone_size: few; v_call: TRBV4-3; j_call: TRBJ2-7; cdr3_nt: TGCGCCAGCAGCCAGGCTCCCCGGCCTGACGAGCAGTACTTC; cdr3_aa: CASSQAPRPDEQYF
d_call: -; clone_size: many; v_call: TRBV28; j_call: TRBJ2-1; cdr3_nt: TGTGCCAGCAGTTTAGGTGGGGGGGCAGTGTCCAATGAGCAGTTCTTC; cdr3_aa: CASSLGGGAVSNEQFF
d_call: -; clone_size: many; v_call: TRBV30; j_call: TRBJ2-5; cdr3_nt: TGTGCCTGGAGTGTGAACAGTTGGGAGACCCAGTACTTC; cdr3_aa: CAWSVNSWETQYF
d_call: -; clone_size: few; v_call: TRBV19; j_call: TRBJ2-7; cdr3_nt: TGTGCCAGTAGCAGTCGGGGCGGGTTGGACGAGCAGTACTTC; cdr3_aa: CASSSRGGLDEQYF
d_call: TRBD1; clone_size: many; v_call: TRBV30; j_call: TRBJ1-5; cdr3_nt: TGTGCCTGGAGGAAACAGGGGGGCAATCAGCCCCAGCATTTT; cdr3_aa: CAWRKQGGNQPQHF
d_call: TRBD1; clone_size: -; v_call: TRBV4-3; j_call: TRBJ1-5; cdr3_nt: TGCGCCAGCAGCCAGAATAGACAGGGGAGCAATCAGCCCCAGCATTTT; cdr3_aa: CASSQNRQGSNQPQHF
d_call: -; clone_size: many; v_call: TRBV7-9; j_call: TRBJ1-1; cdr3_nt: TGTGCCAGCCAACAGGGCAGCACAACTGAAGCTTTCTTT; cdr3_aa: CASQQGSTTEAFF
d_call: -; clone_size: many; v_call: TRBV7-9; j_call: TRBJ2-1; cdr3_nt: TGTGCCAGCAGTCCCCGTGTCAGGGGCTACAATGAGCAGTTCTTC; cdr3_aa: CASSPRVRGYNEQFF
d_call: -; clone_size: many; v_call: TRBV4-3; j_call: TRBJ1-1; cdr3_nt: TGTGCCAGCAGCCAAGAAGAGGGTCGCAACACTGAAGCTTTCTTT; cdr3_aa: CASSQEEGRNTEAFF
d_call: -; clone_size: -; v_call: TRBV6-2/TRBV6-3; j_call: TRBJ2-1; cdr3_nt: TGTGCCAGCAGTCAAACGAACCCGCGGCCTAATGAGCAGTTCTTC; cdr3_aa: CASSQTNPRPNEQFF
d_call: TRBD2; clone_size: few; v_call: TRBV7-2; j_call: TRBJ2-5; cdr3_nt: TGTGCCAGCAGCTGGACTAGCGGGAAACAAGAGACCCAGTACTTC; cdr3_aa: CASSWTSGKQETQYF
d_call: -; clone_size: few; v_call: TRBV11-3; j_call: TRBJ2-1; cdr3_nt: TGTGCCAGCAGCTTAGTCGGGACCCCCGCCAACGGTGAGCAGTTCTTC; cdr3_aa: CASSLVGTPANGEQFF
d_call: TRBD2; clone_size: few; v_call: TRBV7-9; j_call: TRBJ2-2; cdr3_nt: TGTGCCAGCAGCGGACTAGCGGGAGCGGTCGGGGAGCTGTTTTTT; cdr3_aa: CASSGLAGAVGELFF
d_call: TRBD2; clone_size: few; v_call: TRBV28; j_call: TRBJ2-7; cdr3_nt: TGTGCCAGCAGGGGGGGGGGACCCTACGAGCAGTACTTC; cdr3_aa: CASRGGGPYEQYF
d_call: TRBD2; clone_size: many; v_call: TRBV2; j_call: TRBJ2-1; cdr3_nt: TGTGCCAGCAGTGAAGGGAGACTAGCGGCCCAAGGGGAGCAGTTCTTC; cdr3_aa: CASSEGRLAAQGEQFF
d_call: TRBD2; clone_size: many; v_call: TRBV2; j_call: TRBJ2-3; cdr3_nt: TGTGCCAGAGGGAGGGAGCGGGAGGCCACAGATACGCAGTATTTT; cdr3_aa: CARGREREATDTQYF
d_call: TRBD1; clone_size: few; v_call: TRBV6-5; j_call: TRBJ1-1; cdr3_nt: TGTGCCAGCAGCCCAACAGGGGCCAGAACCGAAGCTTTCTTT; cdr3_aa: CASSPTGARTEAFF
d_call: -; clone_size: -; v_call: TRBV28; j_call: TRBJ1-2; cdr3_nt: TGTGCCAGCAGTCCACGGGACACCCCAAACTATGGCTACACCTTC; cdr3_aa: CASSPRDTPNYGYTF
d_call: -; clone_size: few; v_call: TRBV18; j_call: TRBJ2-1; cdr3_nt: TGTGCCAGCTCACCAGGGGGCGAAGGGAATGAGCAGTTCTTC; cdr3_aa: CASSPGGEGNEQFF
d_call: TRBD2; clone_size: many; v_call: TRBV10-3; j_call: TRBJ2-7; cdr3_nt: TGTGCCATCAGTGAGGGTCTAGCGGGAGGTATCAACGAGCAGTACTTC; cdr3_aa: CAISEGLAGGINEQYF
d_call: TRBD1; clone_size: many; v_call: TRBV14; j_call: TRBJ1-5; cdr3_nt: TGTGCCAGCAGCCAAGGACAGGGTTTGAATCAGCCCCAGCATTTT; cdr3_aa: CASSQGQGLNQPQHF
d_call: -; clone_size: many; v_call: TRBV28; j_call: TRBJ2-1; cdr3_nt: TGTGCCAGCAGTTTAGAGGGGTCTAGCGCAAGTGAGCAGTTCTTC; cdr3_aa: CASSLEGSSASEQFF
d_call: -; clone_size: many; v_call: TRBV12-3/TRBV12-4; j_call: TRBJ2-1; cdr3_nt: TGTGCCAGCAGCCAGGGGGTAGCGGGCGGCACTTTTCTTGAGCAGTTCTTC; cdr3_aa: CASSQGVAGGTFLEQFF
d_call: -; clone_size: -; v_call: TRBV28; j_call: TRBJ2-7; cdr3_nt: TGTGCCAGCACCCGGAGCCCCTACGAGCAGTACTTC; cdr3_aa: CASTRSPYEQYF
d_call: TRBD1; clone_size: few; v_call: TRBV27; j_call: TRBJ2-4; cdr3_nt: TGTGCCAGCAGTTACAGGGGCCCGAGTAACATTCAGTACTTC; cdr3_aa: CASSYRGPSNIQYF
d_call: TRBD1; clone_size: many; v_call: TRBV6-1; j_call: TRBJ2-7; cdr3_nt: TGTGCCAGCATTATCCTCGGGACAGGGGGTTTCTACGAGCAGTACTTC; cdr3_aa: CASIILGTGGFYEQYF
d_call: -; clone_size: many; v_call: TRBV2; j_call: TRBJ2-1; cdr3_nt: TGTGCCAGCAGTGACACCACTGCGGAGAATGAGCAGTTCTTC; cdr3_aa: CASSDTTAENEQFF
d_call: -; clone_size: -; v_call: TRBV4-3; j_call: TRBJ2-2; cdr3_nt: TGCGCCAGCAGCCAAGGACAGATCACCGGGGAGCTGTTTTTT; cdr3_aa: CASSQGQITGELFF
d_call: -; clone_size: -; v_call: TRBV18; j_call: TRBJ2-7; cdr3_nt: TGTGCCAGCTCACCACCCGAACCGGGAGCCTACGAGCAGTACTTC; cdr3_aa: CASSPPEPGAYEQYF
d_call: -; clone_size: many; v_call: TRBV5-1; j_call: TRBJ2-1; cdr3_nt: TGCGCCAGCAGCTGGGGACAAACCCCTGGTAATGAGCAGTTCTTC; cdr3_aa: CASSWGQTPGNEQFF
d_call: -; clone_size: many; v_call: TRBV12-3/TRBV12-4; j_call: TRBJ2-7; cdr3_nt: TGTGCCAGCAGTCCACGCGCGCCGGGCCTCGAGCAGTACTTC; cdr3_aa: CASSPRAPGLEQYF
d_call: -; clone_size: few; v_call: TRBV4-3; j_call: TRBJ2-1; cdr3_nt: TGCGCCAGCAGCCAAGAGGCGAACAGGGTTTACAATGAGCAGTTCTTC; cdr3_aa: CASSQEANRVYNEQFF
d_call: TRBD1; clone_size: -; v_call: TRBV12-3/TRBV12-4; j_call: TRBJ2-7; cdr3_nt: TGTGCCAGTAGTTTTGTGGCAGGGGGTAAGGACGAGCAGTACTTC; cdr3_aa: CASSFVAGGKDEQYF
d_call: -; clone_size: many; v_call: TRBV2; j_call: TRBJ2-7; cdr3_nt: TGTGCCAGCAGTGAAGCTCGCCAAACCTACGAGCAGTACTTC; cdr3_aa: CASSEARQTYEQYF
d_call: -; clone_size: many; v_call: TRBV12-3/TRBV12-4; j_call: TRBJ1-2; cdr3_nt: TGTGCCAGCAGTTTAGTCCTTGGACTGTCTAACTATGGCTACACCTTC; cdr3_aa: CASSLVLGLSNYGYTF
d_call: TRBD2; clone_size: -; v_call: TRBV7-9; j_call: TRBJ2-2; cdr3_nt: TGTGCCAGCAGCGGAGACACTAGCGGGAGGGTCACCGGGGAGCTGTTTTTT; cdr3_aa: CASSGDTSGRVTGELFF
d_call: TRBD1; clone_size: few; v_call: TRBV9; j_call: TRBJ2-5; cdr3_nt: TGTGCCAGCAGCACCTTGACAGGGGAGACCCAGTACTTC; cdr3_aa: CASSTLTGETQYF
d_call: -; clone_size: many; v_call: TRBV7-2; j_call: TRBJ2-7; cdr3_nt: TGTGCCAGCAGCTCACAGTCTTCGGGGTCCTACGAGCAGTACTTC; cdr3_aa: CASSSQSSGSYEQYF
d_call: TRBD1; clone_size: -; v_call: TRBV10-3; j_call: TRBJ2-2; cdr3_nt: TGTGCCATCAGGGCCGGGACAGGGGGTCCCGGGGAGCTGTTTTTT; cdr3_aa: CAIRAGTGGPGELFF
d_call: TRBD1; clone_size: many; v_call: TRBV27; j_call: TRBJ1-1; cdr3_nt: TGTGCCAGTTACCGGGACAGGGACACTGAAGCTTTCTTT; cdr3_aa: CASYRDRDTEAFF
d_call: -; clone_size: few; v_call: TRBV7-8; j_call: TRBJ1-6; cdr3_nt: TGTGCCAGCCGGACAATGGGAGGGGGTTCCCTCCACTTT; cdr3_aa: CASRTMGGGSLHF
d_call: -; clone_size: few; v_call: TRBV12-5; j_call: TRBJ1-5; cdr3_nt: TGTGCTAGTGGTTTGGTATCTGTCAATCAGCCCCAGCATTTT; cdr3_aa: CASGLVSVNQPQHF